The 19 T cell receptor beta chains reported below all come from one sample, sequenced in a study of T cell repertoires in cytomegalovirus infection (dated by TCRdb to between 2018 and 2021). TCRdb shows the sequencer as Illumina HiSeq 1500. TCRdb reprocessed the public reads (quality trimming at Q25 with fastp, clone calling with MiXCR) and kept in-frame beta chains. All rows with the same CDR3 protein become a single entry with the most common DNA and genes. Within this sample are nearly 450,000 distinct CDR3 sequences, with roughly a third of them counted one time only. The top ten constitute approximately 14% of the sample. Sequenced: PBMCs. The receptors originated from a human donor in good health (CMV status not recorded). Some clones in this sample may be carry-over from other donors' samples.

Ten or more counts support this clonotype. The V gene is TRBV7-2, the J gene TRBJ2-5, with TRBD1 matching over 12 bases. The CDR3 runs to 16 residues. The V and J ends lost 3 bases and 6 bases, in that order; junction bases with no gene match: 8. Germline assignment: CDR1 SGHTA and CDR2 FQGNSA. The CDR3 DNA reads as TGTGCCAGCAGCTTGGCCGGGACAGGGGGCGTGAAGACCCAGTACTTC. Translating gives CASSLAGTGGVKTQYF.

This chain joins TRBV11-3 and TRBJ2-1; 9 bases line up with TRBD2. Germline CDR1 is SGHNT and CDR2 is YENEEA. The CDR3 contains 15 residues. V gave up 5 bases and J gave up 4 bases; unmatched junction bases: 6. The CDR3 is CASSPGSGGYNEQFF. CDR3 nucleotide sequence: TGTGCCAGCAGCCCAGGAAGCGGGGGGTACAATGAGCAGTTCTTC.

This clonotype has more than one count but fewer than ten. The rearrangement joins TRBV10-3 to TRBJ2-7; TRBD1 matches 10 bases. After removal of 3 bases from V and 7 bases from J, the junction contained 9 bases not matched to a gene. The germline V gene has CDR1 ENHRY and CDR2 SYGVKD. This CDR3 contains 15 residues. CDR3 protein: CAISEDGTGAWEQYF. The CDR3 DNA reads as TGTGCCATCAGTGAAGACGGGACAGGGGCGTGGGAGCAGTACTTC.

This clonotype has a handful of counts. This sequence joins TRBV5-5 and TRBJ1-6, with TRBD1 as a possible D gene (6 bases). The CDR3 extends over 15 amino acids. Trimming took 4 bases from V and 3 from J, leaving 11 bases between them. Germline V CDR1 and CDR2: SGHKS, YYEKEE (reference sequence). CDR3 loop: CASSSGTLYNSPLHF. In nucleotides, the CDR3 is TGTGCCAGCAGCAGCGGGACACTCTATAATTCACCCCTCCACTTT.

The table lists this clonotype with a few counts. The rearrangement joins TRBV6-1 to TRBJ2-1; D possibly corresponds to TRBD2 (6 bases). The CDR3 consists of 13 residues. The V gene's germline CDR1 is MNHNS and CDR2 SASEGT. Trimming cost V 3 bases and J 9 bases, with 12 bases left between them. CDR3 coding DNA: TGTGCCAGCAGTGATTTGACTAGTGTTGAGCAGTTCTTC. Its protein is CASSDLTSVEQFF.

V is TRBV4-1 and J is TRBJ1-5; tentative D call: TRBD1 (6 bases). Trimming took off 1 base at V and 2 bases at J, with 12 bases between the two ends. CDR3 size: 16 residues. Germline V lookup: CDR1 MGHRA, CDR2 YSYEKL. The CDR3 spells CASSQAEQGGNQPQHF. The CDR3 DNA sequence: TGCGCCAGCAGCCAAGCAGAACAGGGTGGCAATCAGCCCCAGCATTTT.

The J gene is TRBJ1-2, the V gene TRBV7-2, with TRBD1 matching 7 bases. The CDR3 has 14 amino acids. Unmatched junction bases numbered 8, after V lost 0 bases and J lost 10 bases. Germline-derived CDR1 and CDR2 are SGHTA and FQGNSA. The CDR3 coding sequence is TGTGCCAGCAGCTTAGCTGGGACAGTGACCTTCTACACCTTC. Translating gives CASSLAGTVTFYTF.

J is TRBJ1-1 and V is TRBV6-5, with 7 bases matching TRBD1. This CDR3 is built from 15 residues. Germline assignment: CDR1 MNHEY and CDR2 SVGAGI. The ends lost 2 bases at V and 6 bases at J; junction bases unmatched: 9. The DNA for the CDR3 is TGTGCCAGCAGTTACAAAGGGGGCTGGAGAGCTGAAGCTTTCTTT. This codes for CASSYKGGWRAEAFF.

This clonotype was seen a handful of times. The chain couples TRBV6-1 to TRBJ2-4, with D possibly matching TRBD1 (5 bases). The CDR3 has 14 amino acids. Germline CDR1 MNHNS, CDR2 SASEGT. V was cut by 5 bases and J by 8 bases, with 16 bases left in between. This CDR3 is CASSPRSGYDIQYF. In nucleotides, the CDR3 is TGTGCCAGCAGTCCTCGGTCAGGGTATGACATTCAGTACTTC.

The sample holds a few counts of this clonotype. This chain connects TRBV6-6 to TRBJ2-2, with TRBD1 identical over 9 bases. The germline V gene encodes CDR1 MNHNY and CDR2 SVGAGI (reference sequence). The CDR3 is 16 amino acids. The J segment lost 2 bases and the V segment lost 5 bases, leaving 6 bases of the junction unmatched. The CDR3: CASSGRDRANTGELFF. Written as DNA, the CDR3 is TGTGCCAGCAGTGGCCGGGACAGGGCAAACACCGGGGAGCTGTTTTTT.

This clonotype was counted only a few times. This chain links TRBV20-1 with TRBJ2-1, with 10 bases fitting TRBD1. The germline CDR1 and CDR2 sequences are DFQATT and SNEGSKA (reference sequence). The CDR3 has 16 amino acids. The junction had 7 bases not matched to a gene; V was cut back by 0 bases and J by 5 bases. In nucleotides, the CDR3 is TGCAGTGCTAGAGATCCCCGACAGGGGGCCGACAATGAGCAGTTCTTC. It is translated as CSARDPRQGADNEQFF.

About this clonotype itself: With a much larger clone just one base away, this may be a read error. This likely comes from a read error, as the CDR3 has no conserved phenylalanine or tryptophan at its end. The chain joins TRBV9 to TRBJ2-1; TRBD1 aligns across 9 bases. There are 16 residues in the CDR3. The ends lost 0 bases at V and 7 bases at J; junction bases unmatched: 8. Germline V gives CDR1 SGDLS, CDR2 YYNGEE. CDR3 amino acids: CASSVVGTGSQNEQFL. In DNA form, the CDR3 reads TGTGCCAGCAGCGTAGTGGGGACAGGGTCGCAAAATGAGCAGTTCTTA.

The chain recombines TRBV6-2 or TRBV6-3 with TRBJ2-5, with D hard to call. Germline V lookup: CDR1 MNHEY, CDR2 SVGEGT. The CDR3 sequence is 16 residues long. Deletions cut 2 bases from V and 3 bases from J, with 16 bases between. The CDR3 spells CASSYQKESREETQYF. The CDR3 region has the DNA TGTGCCAGCAGTTACCAAAAGGAGAGTCGGGAAGAGACCCAGTACTTC.

The V call is TRBV12-3 or TRBV12-4, the J call TRBJ1-1; D not certain. The CDR3 has 12 residues. Trimming removed 6 bases at V and 10 bases at J, with 15 bases between. CDR3 in amino acids: CASRPDRGSAFF. Written as DNA, the CDR3 is TGTGCCAGCAGACCGGACCGAGGTTCAGCTTTCTTT.

This clonotype was seen more than once but under ten times. The chain is built from TRBV5-6 and TRBJ2-7; D might be TRBD2 (6 bases). Germline assignment: CDR1 SGHDT and CDR2 YYEEEE. The CDR3 length is 17 residues. The V end was cut by 2 bases, the J end by 0 bases, with 18 bases between. The CDR3 is CASSFYYERVSSYEQYF. The CDR3 DNA reads TGTGCCAGCAGCTTCTATTACGAGCGGGTCTCCTCCTACGAGCAGTACTTC. The full variable domain, in which reference TRBV5-6 and TRBJ2-7 provide the parts outside the CDR3, is DAGVTQSPTHLIKTRGQQVTLRCSPKSGHDTVSWYQQALGQGPQFIFQYYEEEERQRGNFPDRFSGHQFPNYSSELNVNALLLGDSALYLCASSFYYERVSSYEQYFGPGTRLTVT.

The table lists this clonotype with a few counts. This chain joins TRBV6-5 and TRBJ2-2; TRBD1 agrees at 8 bases. V shed 4 bases and J 4 bases; nucleotides not matched to a gene: 2. The V gene's germline CDR1 is MNHEY and CDR2 SVGAGI. The CDR3 length is 14 residues. This CDR3 is CASSSRGPTGELFF. The CDR3 nucleotides read TGTGCCAGCAGTTCCAGGGGGCCCACCGGGGAGCTGTTTTTT.

The chain recombines TRBV4-2 with TRBJ1-4; D perhaps matches TRBD1 (5 bases). With 0 bases removed from V and 2 bases from J, the gap between germline ends came to 7 bases. Germline CDR1 LGHNA, CDR2 YNFKEQ. The CDR3 covers 15 residues. CDR3 protein: CASSQEGGTNEKLFF. CDR3 bases: TGTGCCAGCAGCCAAGAGGGGGGGACTAATGAAAAACTGTTTTTT.

This clonotype has a handful of counts. The rearrangement links TRBV4-1 to TRBJ2-7; the D gene could be TRBD1 or TRBD2 (5 bases each). Germline V lookup: CDR1 MGHRA, CDR2 YSYEKL. The CDR3 extends over 14 amino acids. Trimming pared 4 bases from V and 3 bases from J, leaving 13 bases between. DNA of the CDR3: TGCGCCAGCAGCCCTGGGGCGGGTGACTACGAGCAGTACTTC. Translating it yields CASSPGAGDYEQYF.

This clonotype was seen a single time. This sequence joins TRBV7-8 and TRBJ2-5, with 8 bases aligning to TRBD1. With V trimmed by 1 base and J by 5 bases, 9 bases remained unmatched. This CDR3 spans 16 amino acids. The germline V gene encodes CDR1 SGHVS and CDR2 FQNEAQ. The CDR3, as DNA: TGTGCCAGCAGCTTAGACCTCAGGGGGCGCGGGGAGACCCAGTACTTC. This gives the protein CASSLDLRGRGETQYF.